The 23 T cell receptor beta chains below were found in one sample sequenced in a study of blood T cell repertoires in COVID-19. Repertoires were generated with immunoSEQ multiplex PCR, while TCRdb's copy carries only in-frame clones and drops some. The table lists around 200,000 clones, around 75% of them singletons. Sequencing used peripheral blood. All receptors derive from a human donor in a cohort sampled during active COVID-19.

This clone was recorded once. The chain uses TRBV28 and TRBJ1-2; no clear D. CDR1 is MDHEN, CDR2 SYDVKM, per germline. V was clipped by 2 bases and J by 8 bases, with 9 bases between them. The CDR3 length is 12 residues. The CDR3 protein is CASSLGQRGYTF. DNA for the CDR3: TGTGCCAGCAGTTTAGGGCAACGGGGCTACACCTTC.

The chain couples TRBV10-3 to TRBJ2-7, with D possibly matching TRBD2 (6 bases). The V gene lost 2 bases and the J gene lost 2 bases, with 10 bases spanning the gap. Germline V CDR1 and CDR2: ENHRY, SYGVKD. There are 14 residues in the CDR3. This chain's CDR3 is CAISEGGTPYEQYF. DNA of the CDR3: TGTGCCATCAGTGAGGGAGGGACCCCCTACGAGCAGTACTTC.

Only a few counts were recorded for this clone. This sequence joins TRBV7-9 and TRBJ2-7; weak D call: TRBD1 (6 bases). Germline loops: CDR1 SEHNR, CDR2 FQNEAQ (reference sequence). CDR3 size: 13 residues. V shed 11 bases and J shed 4 bases, with 18 bases lying between them. In nucleotides, the CDR3 is TGTGCCGGCTCGGGACACCAACCGTACGAGCAGTACTTC. Translation: CAGSGHQPYEQYF.

This chain joins TRBV14 and TRBJ2-7; 7 bases agree with TRBD1. Germline V gene lookup returns CDR1 SGHDN and CDR2 FVKESK. V dropped 3 bases and J dropped 6; count of bases not matched to a gene: 5. The CDR3 sequence is 13 residues long. The CDR3 sequence is CASSQDRSSEQYF. Written as DNA, the CDR3 is TGTGCCAGCAGCCAGGACAGGAGCAGCGAGCAGTACTTC.

The V and J genes are TRBV7-9 and TRBJ2-6; the match to TRBD1 covers 8 bases. The germline V gene encodes CDR1 SEHNR and CDR2 FQNEAQ (reference sequence). V shed 2 bases and J 0 bases; nucleotides not matched to a gene: 3. The CDR3 spans 17 residues. This chain's CDR3 is CASSLSTGDSGANVLTF. Here the CDR3 DNA reads TGTGCCAGCAGCTTATCGACAGGGGACTCTGGGGCCAACGTCCTGACTTTC.

J is TRBJ2-1 and V is TRBV2, with 8 bases lining up with TRBD2. Trimming at V came to 8 bases and at J to 7 bases, leaving 25 bases not matched to a gene. CDR3 length: 19 residues. Germline lookup yields CDR1 SNHLY and CDR2 FYNNEI. In nucleotides, the CDR3 is TGTGCCAGCGGGGGGAAGTATAGGGTTACCGGGACTAGAATAAATGAGCAGTTCTTC. This gives the protein CASGGKYRVTGTRINEQFF.

This chain connects TRBV4-1 to TRBJ2-7; TRBD2 agrees at 10 bases. V shed 5 bases and J 1 base; nucleotides not matched to a gene: 17. The CDR3 is made up of 19 amino acids. Germline CDR1 reads MGHRA; CDR2 reads YSYEKL. This CDR3 is CASSSEGWSGRAKSYEQYF. For the CDR3, the DNA is TGCGCCAGCAGCTCTGAAGGCTGGAGCGGGAGGGCCAAATCCTACGAGCAGTACTTC.

V is TRBV18 and J is TRBJ2-6, with D unresolved. This CDR3 spans 16 amino acids. Germline V gene sequence: CDR1 KGHSH, CDR2 LQKENI. Trimming removed 1 base at V and 4 bases at J, with 11 bases between. The CDR3 loop is CASSPRVTVGANVLTF. For the CDR3, the DNA is TGTGCCAGCTCACCACGCGTGACTGTAGGGGCCAACGTCCTGACTTTC. Looking up the rest from reference TRBV18 and TRBJ2-6 gives the full variable domain: NAGVMQNPRHLVRRRGQEARLRCSPMKGHSHVYWYRQLPEEGLKFMVYLQKENIIDESGMPKERFSAEFPKEGPSILRIQQVVRGDSAAYFCASSPRVTVGANVLTFGAGSRLTVL.

V usage is TRBV9 and J usage is TRBJ1-6; 9 nucleotides line up with TRBD1. The CDR3 spans 18 residues. Germline trimming cut 5 bases from V and 0 bases from J; bases unmatched to any gene: 9. Germline V gene data show CDR1 as SGDLS and CDR2 as YYNGEE. CDR3 nucleotides: TGTGCCAGCAGTCCGGGACAGGGAAAGTACTCCTATAATTCACCCCTCCACTTT. Its protein product is CASSPGQGKYSYNSPLHF.

Worth noting for this clone: Germline is not matched at one junction end, which may reflect a read error. The J gene is TRBJ1-2, the V gene TRBV9, with D perhaps TRBD1 (5 bases). In germline, CDR1 is SGDLS, CDR2 YYNGEE. The length of the CDR3 is 14 residues. The CDR3 here is CARSAGGVGYGYTF. The CDR3 DNA reads as TGTGCCCGCAGCGCGGGGGGGGTTGGCTATGGCTACACCTTC.

This clone has just one count. V usage is TRBV9 and J usage is TRBJ2-1; 8 bases align to TRBD2. V lost 4 bases and J lost 5; bases outside the gene matches: 8. The CDR3 contains 15 residues. Germline CDR1 reads SGDLS; CDR2 reads YYNGEE. The DNA for the CDR3 is TGTGCCAGCAGCTTCACGGGACTAGGCAACAATGAGCAGTTCTTC. It is translated as CASSFTGLGNNEQFF.

The genes are TRBV19 and TRBJ2-7; no firm D call. The CDR3 contains 14 residues. With 4 bases removed from V and 3 bases from J, the gap between germline ends came to 13 bases. Germline V CDR1 and CDR2: LNHDA, SQIVND (reference sequence). CDR3 nucleotides: TGTGCCAGTAGTACCGGCAGGTCGATCTACGAGCAGTACTTC. It encodes CASSTGRSIYEQYF. Full variable domain (rest looked up from reference TRBV19 and TRBJ2-7): DGGITQSPKYLFRKEGQNVTLSCEQNLNHDAMYWYRQDPGQGLRLIYYSQIVNDFQKGDIAEGYSVSREKKESFPLTVTSAQKNPTAFYLCASSTGRSIYEQYFGPGTRLTVT.

This chain joins TRBV27 and TRBJ1-2; TRBD1 matches at 12 bases. CDR3 length: 15 residues. J gave up 4 bases and V 4 bases, and 4 bases lay outside the gene matches. Germline CDR1 and CDR2: MNHEY and SMNVEV (reference sequence). In DNA, the CDR3 is TGTGCCAGCAGTTCGCGGGACAGGGGGCTCTATGGCTACACCTTC. As protein: CASSSRDRGLYGYTF.

The chain has TRBV28 and TRBJ1-1, with a weak D call TRBD1 (5 bases). CDR1 and CDR2 from the germline V gene are MDHEN and SYDVKM. V was clipped by 2 bases and J by 6 bases, with 10 bases between them. The CDR3 runs 13 residues. CDR3 amino acids: CASSLGRGPEAFF. CDR3 in DNA: TGTGCCAGCAGTTTAGGGCGGGGACCTGAAGCTTTCTTT.

V is TRBV28 and J is TRBJ1-2; 8 bases align to TRBD1. CDR1 and CDR2 from the germline V gene are MDHEN and SYDVKM. The V gene end was trimmed by 6 bases and the J gene end by 8 bases; junction bases not matched to a gene: 11. The CDR3 sequence is 14 residues long. The CDR3 DNA reads as TGTGCCAGCAGCCGACAGGACAGGGACGACGGCTACACCTTC. It specifies CASSRQDRDDGYTF.

The gene calls are TRBV7-9 and TRBJ2-7; possible D gene TRBD2, 6 bases. The CDR3 is 14 residues long. V lost 6 bases, J lost 4 bases, and 16 bases lay in between. Germline loops: CDR1 SEHNR, CDR2 FQNEAQ (reference sequence). Written as DNA, the CDR3 is TGTGCCAGCAGTGTCGCGCCCAGCGGGTACGAGCAGTACTTC. Its translation is CASSVAPSGYEQYF.

The chain combines TRBV7-2 with TRBJ2-5; 8 bases are a match to TRBD2. The CDR3 sequence is 14 residues long. Looked up from germline, CDR1 is SGHTA and CDR2 is FQGNSA. J lost 5 bases, V lost 4 bases, and 6 bases had no gene match. The CDR3 sequence: CASSSRTSRETQYF. In nucleotides, the CDR3 is TGTGCCAGCAGCTCCCGGACTAGCCGGGAGACCCAGTACTTC. Together with reference TRBV7-2 and TRBJ2-5, the CDR3 gives the full variable domain: GAGVSQSPSNKVTEKGKDVELRCDPISGHTALYWYRQSLGQGLEFLIYFQGNSAPDKSGLPSDRFSAERTGGSVSTLTIQRTQQEDSAVYLCASSSRTSRETQYFGPGTRLLVL.

This clone has a count of ten or more. The J gene is TRBJ2-7, the V gene TRBV27; D possibly corresponds to TRBD2 (6 bases). This CDR3 comprises 15 residues. Between the trimmed V and J ends, which lost 4 bases and 5 bases, there was a span of 18 bases. The germline V gene encodes CDR1 MNHEY and CDR2 SMNVEV (reference sequence). The DNA for the CDR3 is TGTGCCAGCAGTTCTCCAAGTTCGGGGGTCCACGAGCAGTACTTC. Translating it yields CASSSPSSGVHEQYF.

This clone has a handful of counts. The CDR3 nucleotides read TGTGCCAGCAGTGGCCCACAGGGCTACGAGCAGTACTTC. Its translation: CASSGPQGYEQYF. This sequence joins TRBV25-1 and TRBJ2-7, with a tentative D call TRBD1 (6 bases). V lost 4 bases and J lost 3, with 10 bases in between. The germline gives CDR1 MGHDK, CDR2 SYGVNS. This CDR3 is built from 13 residues.

The rearrangement joins TRBV14 to TRBJ2-7, with TRBD2 as a possible D gene (5 bases). Trimming took off 3 bases at V and 2 bases at J, with 14 bases between the two ends. Germline V gene lookup returns CDR1 SGHDN and CDR2 FVKESK. This CDR3 has 15 amino acids. The CDR3 DNA sequence: TGTGCCAGCAGCCACCCCCGCAGCGGACCCTACGAGCAGTACTTC. Translation gives CASSHPRSGPYEQYF.

The chain combines TRBV7-3 with TRBJ2-7, with unresolved D. The CDR3 totals 12 residues. Trimming cost V 1 base and J 9 bases, with 10 bases left between them. Germline V gene sequence: CDR1 SGHTA, CDR2 FQGTGA. This CDR3 reads CASSLIFIGQYF. CDR3 DNA: TGTGCCAGCAGCTTAATTTTTATCGGGCAGTACTTC.

V and J are TRBV4-1 and TRBJ2-1, with no clear D. CDR3 length: 14 residues. The V gene's germline CDR1 is MGHRA and CDR2 YSYEKL. V dropped 1 base and J dropped 7 bases, with 11 bases sitting between them. The CDR3 nucleotides are TGCGCCAGCAGCCAAGCTCAGGCGTCTAATGAGCAGTTCTTC. Translating it yields CASSQAQASNEQFF.

V usage is TRBV24-1 and J usage is TRBJ2-7; 7 bases match TRBD2. J was trimmed by 2 bases and V by 3 bases; bases with no gene match: 6. This CDR3 has 15 residues. CDR1 KGHDR and CDR2 SFDVKD come from the germline V gene. The CDR3 DNA sequence: TGTGCCACCAGTGATGCTACTAGCGTAACCTACGAGCAGTACTTC. Its protein is CATSDATSVTYEQYF.